Listed below are T cell receptor beta chains from one sample, sequenced in a study of regulatory T cells in long-lasting Graves disease. TCRdb processed the multiplex PCR reads anew with MiXCR; each CDR3 protein has one entry. There are about 220,000 distinct CDR3 sequences in the sample; less than 20% occur only once, and approximately 10% lies in the top ten. The sample also formed part of further work on T cells in Graves' hyperthyroidism and ophthalmopathy.

The sample consisted of peripheral blood mononuclear cells (PBMCs), taken at new diagnosis, from a patient treated with antithyroid drugs. The source is a woman younger than 45 with Graves disease. CDR3s include the opening cysteine and the closing phenylalanine or tryptophan. The D gene is left open where the match is weak. The size of a clone is reported for some rows only, either as once, few or many, or as a class for expanded clones.

j_call: TRBJ1-2
d_call: -
cdr3_length: 15
clone_size: many
v_call: TRBV30
cdr3_aa: CAWSTAGLANYGYTF
cdr3_nt: TGTGCCTGGAGTACGGCGGGTTTAGCTAACTATGGCTACACCTTC

j_call: TRBJ2-7
d_call: -
cdr3_length: 15
clone_size: many
v_call: TRBV29-1
cdr3_aa: CSVEDRGSLSYEQYF
cdr3_nt: TGCAGCGTTGAAGATCGCGGGTCCCTCTCCTACGAGCAGTACTTC

j_call: TRBJ2-7
d_call: -
cdr3_length: 13
clone_size: many
v_call: TRBV24-1
cdr3_aa: CATSEGGLDEQYF
cdr3_nt: TGTGCCACCAGTGAGGGGGGGCTCGACGAGCAGTACTTC

j_call: TRBJ2-1
d_call: TRBD2
cdr3_length: 17
clone_size: -
v_call: TRBV11-2
cdr3_aa: CASSLFSGAETYNEQFF
cdr3_nt: TGTGCCAGCAGCTTATTTAGCGGGGCTGAGACGTACAATGAGCAGTTCTTC

j_call: TRBJ1-1
d_call: TRBD1
cdr3_length: 13
clone_size: many
v_call: TRBV7-8
cdr3_aa: CASSLTGATEAFF
cdr3_nt: TGTGCCAGCAGCTTAACAGGGGCGACTGAAGCTTTCTTT

j_call: TRBJ1-2
d_call: -
cdr3_length: 14
clone_size: few
v_call: TRBV5-1
cdr3_aa: CASSGTQGYDGYTF
cdr3_nt: TGCGCCAGCAGCGGTACACAGGGATATGATGGCTACACCTTC

j_call: TRBJ2-1
d_call: TRBD2
cdr3_length: 19
clone_size: many
v_call: TRBV2
cdr3_aa: CASSGTSGGLLFSYNEQFF
cdr3_nt: TGTGCCAGCAGCGGGACTAGCGGGGGGCTACTTTTCTCCTACAATGAGCAGTTCTTC

j_call: TRBJ2-5
d_call: TRBD1
cdr3_length: 15
clone_size: many
v_call: TRBV12-3/TRBV12-4
cdr3_aa: CASSRDRGPEETQYF
cdr3_nt: TGTGCCAGCAGCCGCGACAGGGGGCCGGAGGAGACCCAGTACTTC

j_call: TRBJ1-4
d_call: -
cdr3_length: 17
clone_size: -
v_call: TRBV18
cdr3_aa: CASSLLPGGAGNEKLFF
cdr3_nt: TGTGCCAGCTCGCTTCTCCCCGGTGGGGCTGGAAATGAAAAACTGTTTTTT

j_call: TRBJ2-1
d_call: -
cdr3_length: 14
clone_size: few
v_call: TRBV30
cdr3_aa: CAWDPGRRADEQFF
cdr3_nt: TGTGCCTGGGACCCAGGGAGGAGGGCCGATGAGCAGTTCTTC

j_call: TRBJ2-3
d_call: -
cdr3_length: 14
clone_size: many
v_call: TRBV2
cdr3_aa: CASSRDGGTDTQYF
cdr3_nt: TGTGCCAGCAGCCGGGACGGGGGCACAGATACGCAGTATTTT

j_call: TRBJ1-3
d_call: -
cdr3_length: 15
clone_size: many
v_call: TRBV27
cdr3_aa: CASSLAGRSGNTIYF
cdr3_nt: TGTGCCAGCAGTCTCGCAGGGCGCTCTGGAAACACCATATATTTT

j_call: TRBJ1-4
d_call: TRBD1
cdr3_length: 15
clone_size: many
v_call: TRBV28
cdr3_aa: CASGSPQGANEKLFF
cdr3_nt: TGTGCCAGCGGATCCCCCCAGGGGGCTAATGAAAAACTGTTTTTT

j_call: TRBJ2-7
d_call: TRBD2
cdr3_length: 18
clone_size: -
v_call: TRBV7-2
cdr3_aa: CASSLFARLAGSQYEQYF
cdr3_nt: TGTGCCAGCAGCTTGTTCGCCCGGCTAGCGGGGTCACAATACGAGCAGTACTTC

j_call: TRBJ1-2
d_call: -
cdr3_length: 13
clone_size: few
v_call: TRBV20-1
cdr3_aa: CSARGTAADGYTF
cdr3_nt: TGCAGTGCTAGAGGGACAGCTGCGGATGGCTACACCTTC

j_call: TRBJ2-7
d_call: -
cdr3_length: 15
clone_size: many
v_call: TRBV7-2
cdr3_aa: CASSLGPLVQDEQYF
cdr3_nt: TGTGCCAGCAGCTTAGGTCCACTCGTCCAGGACGAGCAGTACTTC